The T cell receptor beta chain under discussion was sequenced for a study of blood T cell repertoires in COVID-19. Across the whole study: In each case, the material was cDNA or gDNA derived from T cells, B-cell-depleted T cells, or PBMCs.

Profiled with immunoSEQ multiplex PCR; TCRdb holds only in-frame clones, not every one. The table has under 20,000 clones, 80% to 85% seen once. Germline values: CDR1 LNHDA, CDR2 SQIVND (reference sequence). The length of the CDR3 is 14 residues. The germline V and J ends were trimmed by 10 bases and 0 bases, with 15 bases remaining between them. The V gene is TRBV19, the J gene TRBJ1-2; a possible D gene is TRBD1 (5 bases). Material: peripheral blood. The TCR sequence derives from a man aged 55 to 70 with acute or convalescent COVID-19. The CDR3 loop reads CATLRGYPNYGYTF. The CDR3 region has the DNA TGTGCCACCCTTAGGGGATACCCTAACTATGGCTACACCTTC.